The 22 T cell receptor beta chains below were found in one sample sequenced in a study of CD8 T cells in ankylosing spondylitis. TCRdb redid the calling of the 5' RACE reads with MiXCR, one entry per CDR3 protein. In the table there are 200,000 to 300,000 distinct CDR3 sequences, roughly a tenth of which are singletons. Sequences were obtained from blood, either unsorted or a sorted T cell fraction (not recorded which). The receptors here all came from a male donor with ankylosing spondylitis or in good health (not recorded which).

This clonotype was seen repeatedly, ten times or more. The chain is built from TRBV24-1 and TRBJ2-7, with D tentatively TRBD1 (6 bases). V was pared by 0 bases and J by 1 base, with 15 bases between. This CDR3 has 17 amino acids. The germline V gene encodes CDR1 KGHDR and CDR2 SFDVKD. The CDR3 coding sequence is TGTGCCACCAGTGATTTGCCTTTGACAGGTTGTTCCTACGAGCAGTACTTC. This gives the protein CATSDLPLTGCSYEQYF.

This clonotype came up many times. This sequence joins TRBV11-2 and TRBJ2-3, with 7 bases aligning to TRBD2. CDR3 size: 16 residues. Trimming took 4 bases from V and 6 from J; bases not matched to a gene: 13. Germline lookup yields CDR1 SGHAT and CDR2 FQNNGV. This CDR3 is CASSSPTSPSVDTQYF. CDR3 nucleotides: TGTGCCAGCAGCTCCCCGACTAGCCCAAGCGTTGATACGCAGTATTTT.

A note on this clonotype: At one end, the junction sequence differs from germline, possibly due to a read error. The chain is built from TRBV5-1 and TRBJ1-1; D is unclear. This CDR3 contains 14 residues. Germline assignment: CDR1 SGHRS and CDR2 YFSETQ. The CDR3 DNA follows: TGCGCCAGCAGCTCGGGTGGCACGAACAATGAAGCTTTCTTT. As protein: CASSSGGTNNEAFF.

The genes are TRBV20-1 and TRBJ1-5, with D possibly matching TRBD1 (6 bases). The V and J ends lost 2 bases and 5 bases respectively, with 16 bases between them. The CDR3 contains 15 residues. CDR1 and CDR2 (germline): DFQATT, SNEGSKA (reference sequence). The CDR3 region is CSARPEGGHHQPQHF. The CDR3 DNA sequence: TGCAGTGCTAGACCCGAAGGGGGTCACCATCAGCCCCAGCATTTT.

This clonotype was detected ten times or more. The chain has TRBV4-1 and TRBJ1-4, with D unclear. V was pared by 1 base and J by 5 bases, with 8 bases between. Germline V gene data show CDR1 as MGHRA and CDR2 as YSYEKL. CDR3 length equals 14 residues. CDR3 coding DNA: TGCGCCAGCAGCCAAGGTGCCTCAAATGAAAAACTGTTTTTT. Translation: CASSQGASNEKLFF.

This clonotype was counted ten times or more. Written as DNA, the CDR3 is TGCGCCAGCAGCCACCCGGGACAGGTGTACGAGCAGTACTTC. It specifies CASSHPGQVYEQYF. The chain uses TRBV5-1 and TRBJ2-7, with 8 bases matching TRBD1. The CDR3 length is 14 residues. The ends lost 4 bases at V and 4 bases at J; junction bases unmatched: 7. Per germline, CDR1 SGHRS and CDR2 YFSETQ.

Comment on this clonotype: A single base separates this from a much larger clone, so it may be a read error. This chain connects TRBV11-2 to TRBJ2-3, with TRBD2 matching 8 bases. The CDR3 length is 15 residues. Per germline, CDR1 SGHAT and CDR2 FQNNGV. Trimming cost V 3 bases and J 4 bases; bases outside gene matches: 6. CDR3 in DNA: TGTGCCAGCAGCTTGACACTAGCGGTTCCAGATACGCAGTATTTT. This encodes CASSLTLAVPDTQYF.

The table lists this clonotype with a few counts. The chain couples TRBV7-6 to TRBJ2-1; D may be TRBD1 (5 bases). V was cut by 5 bases and J by 0 bases, with 14 bases left in between. This CDR3 has 16 amino acids. Germline V gene data show CDR1 as SGHVS and CDR2 as FNYEAQ. CDR3 protein: CASSPRSGISYNEQFF. DNA of the CDR3: TGTGCCAGCAGCCCTAGATCAGGGATCTCCTACAATGAGCAGTTCTTC.

This clonotype was seen at least ten times. Sequence at one end of the junction differs from germline and may be a read error. The chain carries TRBV12-3 or TRBV12-4 and TRBJ2-2, with TRBD2 matching 10 bases. The CDR3 length is 15 residues. CDR3 in amino acids: CASSLAGALPGELFF. In nucleotides, the CDR3 is TGTGCCAGCAGTCTAGCGGGAGCCCTTCCCGGGGAGCTGTTTTTT.

This clonotype has only a few counts. The chain uses TRBV7-9 and TRBJ2-5, with D possibly matching TRBD2 (6 bases). This CDR3 has 14 residues. The V and J ends lost 5 bases and 2 bases respectively, with 12 bases between them. Germline V gives CDR1 SEHNR, CDR2 FQNEAQ (reference sequence). CDR3 coding DNA: TGTGCCAGCAGCCCGGGGACTCGTCAAGAGACCCAGTACTTC. The encoded protein is CASSPGTRQETQYF.

The chain employs TRBV11-3 and TRBJ2-1, with D perhaps matching TRBD1 or TRBD2 (6 bases each). This CDR3 spans 17 amino acids. The V end was cut by 5 bases, the J end by 3 bases, with 20 bases between. CDR1 and CDR2 (germline): SGHNT, YENEEA. CDR3 protein: CASSPGSVGGYYNEQFF. The CDR3 DNA sequence: TGTGCCAGCAGCCCCGGGTCGGTGGGGGGCTACTACAATGAGCAGTTCTTC.

Notes on this clonotype: This may be a read error, as it is one base from a much larger clone. The J gene is TRBJ2-6, the V gene TRBV20-1; D is possibly TRBD1 or TRBD2 (6 bases each). This CDR3 is 14 amino acids long. Germline V gene sequence: CDR1 DFQATT, CDR2 SNEGSKA (reference sequence). CDR3 loop: CSAIQTPGANALTF. CDR3 nucleotide sequence: TGCAGTGCCATTCAGACACCGGGGGCCAACGCCCTGACTTTC.

This clonotype has just a few counts. The chain employs TRBV3-1 and TRBJ2-7; tentatively, D is TRBD2 (6 bases). The germline gives CDR1 LGHDT, CDR2 YNNKEL (reference sequence). The V end was cut by 3 bases, the J end by 2 bases, with 14 bases between. This CDR3 has 15 residues. CDR3 nucleotide sequence: TGTGCCAGCAGCCAGGGAGACGGGAGTGCCTACGAGCAGTACTTC. Protein product: CASSQGDGSAYEQYF.

This clonotype was counted ten times or more. The chain is built from TRBV29-1 and TRBJ2-1; D is unclear. The CDR3 runs to 12 residues. CDR1 is SQVTM and CDR2 is ANQGSEA in the germline V gene. V was clipped by 1 base and J by 9 bases, with 10 bases between them. The CDR3 region has the DNA TGCAGCGTTGAAGTTACTATGGGTGAGCAGTTCTTC. Its protein product is CSVEVTMGEQFF.

The rearrangement uses TRBV29-1 and TRBJ2-7; D is tentatively TRBD1 or TRBD2 (5 bases each). CDR1 is SQVTM, CDR2 ANQGSEA, per germline. Trimming shortened V by 4 bases and J by 1 base, and 11 bases separated the two germline ends. This CDR3 has 13 residues. CDR3: CSVGDGLSYEQYF. CDR3 bases: TGCAGCGTTGGGGACGGCCTTTCCTACGAGCAGTACTTC.

The sample holds many counts of this clonotype. The chain links TRBV30 to TRBJ1-1; 7 bases are shared with TRBD1. J was trimmed by 1 base and V by 3 bases; bases with no gene match: 5. This CDR3 is 14 amino acids long. Germline V gives CDR1 GTSNPN, CDR2 SVGIG (reference sequence). The CDR3 coding sequence is TGTGCCTGGAGGGGGGACAGCCCGAACACTGAAGCTTTCTTT. Its protein product is CAWRGDSPNTEAFF.

This clonotype has more than one count but fewer than ten. The chain carries TRBV7-9 and TRBJ2-7; 13 bases fit TRBD2. The CDR3 has 17 residues. V shed 4 bases, J shed 3 bases, and the junction held 9 bases outside the gene matches. Per germline, CDR1 SEHNR and CDR2 FQNEAQ (reference sequence). Written as DNA, the CDR3 is TGTGCCAGCAGCTCTGGGACTAGCGGGACGCTTTTCTACGAGCAGTACTTC. It yields the protein CASSSGTSGTLFYEQYF.

This clonotype was counted ten times or more. V usage is TRBV25-1 and J usage is TRBJ2-1; possible D gene TRBD2, 5 bases. The CDR3 runs to 16 residues. Between the trimmed V and J ends, which lost 0 bases and 4 bases, there was a span of 13 bases. The germline CDR1 and CDR2 sequences are MGHDK and SYGVNS. The CDR3 here is CASSEYNQEEYNEQFF. The CDR3 nucleotides are TGTGCCAGCAGTGAATATAATCAGGAGGAGTACAATGAGCAGTTCTTC.

This clonotype was detected only a few times. The chain recombines TRBV7-9 with TRBJ2-7, with a possible D match to TRBD1 (5 bases). The germline V gene encodes CDR1 SEHNR and CDR2 FQNEAQ (reference sequence). Trimming took off 1 base at V and 8 bases at J, with 15 bases between the two ends. The CDR3 is made up of 14 amino acids. The CDR3: CASSLGGGNPQQYF. CDR3 nucleotide sequence: TGTGCCAGCAGCTTAGGGGGCGGCAATCCACAGCAGTACTTC.

This clonotype was found many times. This chain joins TRBV4-1 and TRBJ2-7; TRBD2 matches at 10 bases. The CDR3 runs to 15 residues. V gave up 4 bases and J gave up 2 bases; unmatched junction bases: 5. Per the germline V gene, CDR1 is MGHRA and CDR2 is YSYEKL. The CDR3 DNA is TGCGCCAGCAGCCCAACCGGGACTAGCGCCTACGAGCAGTACTTC. Translated, it gives CASSPTGTSAYEQYF.

In its sample, this clonotype was seen many times. The chain joins TRBV7-7 to TRBJ2-3; no clear D. The CDR3 extends over 13 amino acids. The V gene's germline CDR1 is SSHAT and CDR2 FNYEAQ (reference sequence). V was cut by 3 bases and J by 4 bases, with 8 bases left in between. CDR3: CASSLQVSDTQYF. Written as DNA, the CDR3 is TGTGCCAGCAGCTTGCAGGTTTCAGATACGCAGTATTTT.

There are many counts of this clonotype. The chain recombines TRBV5-1 with TRBJ2-3; tentative D call: TRBD2 (5 bases). The CDR3 contains 14 residues. The germline V gene has CDR1 SGHRS and CDR2 YFSETQ. The V end lost 0 bases, the J end lost 4 bases, and 9 bases lay between the germline ends. The CDR3 DNA reads TGCGCCAGCAGCTTGGAGAGGGCCCCAGATACGCAGTATTTT. Amino acids: CASSLERAPDTQYF.